The clone carrying this TCR beta chain showed up just a few times. Antigen specificity is unknown. Each CDR3 protein is one row after TCRdb ran MiXCR on the 5' RACE reads. The sample has around 130,000 distinct CDR3 sequences; more than 15% are singletons. This specimen belongs to a study of T-cell memory formation after mild COVID-19. Study-wide results and limits: Among contracting clones, CD4+ were mainly CM/EM and CD8+ enriched in EMRA. Whereas later expanders leaned CD4+, clones contracting day 15 to 85 showed a balanced CD4/CD8 makeup. The authors left the SARS-CoV-2 specificity of second-wave clones peaking on day 37 unconfirmed. Pre-infection memory harbored some responding clones, suggesting cross-reactive memory joined.

The clonotype was recovered from an adult woman who had mild COVID-19 (a few samples of this study predate the infection). Cell type and time point are not known. Sequencing was performed on PBMCs or a T cell subset sorted from them (not recorded which).

The CDR3 nucleotides are TGTGCCAGCAGCTCCCCCTGGGTGTTAGCGGAGTACAATGAGCAGTTCTTC. The encoded protein is CASSSPWVLAEYNEQFF. The J gene is TRBJ2-1, the V gene TRBV11-3, with a weak D call TRBD2 (6 bases). Trimming took off 4 bases at V and 4 bases at J, with 20 bases between the two ends. The CDR3 has 17 amino acids. Germline V gives CDR1 SGHNT, CDR2 YENEEA.